This T cell receptor (beta chain) was identified in a study of blood T cell repertoires in COVID-19. Study background: Samples came from the United States, Italy and Spain, spanning acute and convalescent COVID-19. In each case, the material was cDNA or gDNA derived from T cells, B-cell-depleted T cells, or PBMCs.

CDR3 length equals 15 residues. Trimming removed 0 bases from V and 14 bases from J, with 17 bases in between. The germline gives CDR1 LGHNT, CDR2 FRNRAP. Original processing notes: From reference gene primer amplification, estimates of nucleated cell counts were derived. Data came from immunoSEQ multiplex PCR; TCRdb stores just in-frame clones and leaves some out. V and J calls and clone size come straight from that table; D and trimming were deduced from the DNA. The table records about 470,000 clones, approximately 86% of them present only once. Everyone who took part was roughly 18 to 90 years old, and they came from about 25 US areas.

V and J are TRBV12-5 and TRBJ1-6; D gene uncertain. The TCR was taken from a woman between 18 and 29 years old who had recovered from COVID-19. Sequences were obtained from PBMCs or T cells enriched from blood (not recorded which). The CDR3: CASGLVRAAGITLHF. CDR3 nucleotides: TGTGCTAGTGGTTTGGTAAGGGCAGCGGGCATAACCCTCCACTTT.